This T cell receptor beta chain is from a study of low-dose radiotherapy and immunotherapy resistance in tumors. For the study at large: Treatment included intravenous cyclophosphamide dosed at 200 mg/m2 every two weeks, one day before radiation and immunotherapy. Every day for four cycles from cycle 1 day 1, patients took 300 mg of oral aspirin.

Time point in this sample: before trial treatment. Nivolumab, ipilimumab, aspirin, low-dose cyclophosphamide and low-dose radiotherapy were all administered to the donors. Advanced solid tumors lacking tumor-infiltrating lymphocytes were present in eligible patients. This clonotype was recorded many times. CDR1 SGHRS and CDR2 YFSETQ come from the germline V gene. With V trimmed by 4 bases and J by 0 bases, 4 bases remained unmatched. This CDR3 has 15 amino acids. Priming of first-strand cDNA relied on TRAV- and TRBV-specific primers (covering alpha and beta chains). Both a constant-region primer and a V-primer adapter served to amplify TCRs across roughly 22 PCR cycles. TCRdb fed the reads into MiXCR, producing one record per CDR3 protein. Of nearly 95,000 distinct CDR3 sequences in the sample, more than 7.5% were seen once.

V usage is TRBV5-1 and J usage is TRBJ2-1; TRBD2 aligns across 7 bases. This receptor was identified in a male donor with prostate cancer. Here the sequenced sample was PBMCs, taken before treatment. CDR3 sequence: CASSPSSGSYNEQFF. The CDR3 region has the DNA TGCGCCAGCAGCCCTTCTAGCGGCTCCTACAATGAGCAGTTCTTC.